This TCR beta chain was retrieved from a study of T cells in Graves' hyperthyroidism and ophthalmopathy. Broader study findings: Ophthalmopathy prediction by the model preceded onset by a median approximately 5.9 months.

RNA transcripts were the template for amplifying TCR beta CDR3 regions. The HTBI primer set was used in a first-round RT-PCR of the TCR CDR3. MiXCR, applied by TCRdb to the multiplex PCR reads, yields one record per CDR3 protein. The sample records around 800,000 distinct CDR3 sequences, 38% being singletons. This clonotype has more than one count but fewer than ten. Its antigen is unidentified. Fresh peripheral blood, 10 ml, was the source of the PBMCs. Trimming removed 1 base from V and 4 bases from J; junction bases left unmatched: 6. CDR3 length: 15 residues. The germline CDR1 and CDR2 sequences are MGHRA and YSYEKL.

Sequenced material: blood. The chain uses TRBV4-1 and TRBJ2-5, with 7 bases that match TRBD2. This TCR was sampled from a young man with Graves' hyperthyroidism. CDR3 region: CASSQGRGDPETQYF. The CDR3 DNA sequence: TGCGCCAGCAGCCAAGGCCGGGGGGACCCAGAGACCCAGTACTTC.